One sample yielded the 13 T cell receptor beta chains listed below, sequenced in a study of T cell clonotyping in hematopoietic cell transplantation. The time point here: recipient sample about 28 days before transplant, after cytoreduction. The repertoire was sequenced with immunoSEQ multiplex PCR; TCRdb's copy has only in-frame clones and lacks some. Here the sample spans tens of thousands of clones, around 96% being singletons. The sequenced sample was peripheral blood mononuclear cells, obtained before stem cell transplant. Source of these receptors: a woman between 50 and 59 years old with acute myeloid leukemia. Some clones in this sample may be carry-over from other donors' samples.

The chain recombines TRBV6-6 with TRBJ2-7; 9 bases agree with TRBD1. CDR1 is MNHNY and CDR2 is SVGAGI in the germline V gene (reference sequence). Losses at the gene ends were 6 bases for V and 4 bases for J; bases not matched to a gene: 4. The CDR3 covers 13 residues. The CDR3 here is CASSDRGWYEQYF. For the CDR3, the DNA is TGTGCCAGCAGCGACAGGGGGTGGTACGAGCAGTACTTC.

The chain has TRBV5-1 and TRBJ2-2; 11 bases fit TRBD2. The CDR3 is 15 residues long. After removal of 6 bases from V and 3 bases from J, the junction contained 4 bases not matched to a gene. The germline gives CDR1 SGHRS, CDR2 YFSETQ. The CDR3 protein is CASMGLAEHTGELFF. CDR3 bases: TGCGCCAGCATGGGACTAGCGGAGCACACCGGGGAGCTGTTTTTT.

The chain's CDR3 is CASSPLGELNTEAFF. CDR3 DNA sequence: TGTGCCAGCAGCCCCCTGGGAGAGCTGAACACTGAAGCTTTCTTT. The chain combines TRBV7-9 with TRBJ1-1; unclear D gene. Trimming pared 5 bases from V and 0 bases from J, leaving 13 bases between. Germline V lookup: CDR1 SEHNR, CDR2 FQNEAQ (reference sequence). CDR3 size: 15 residues.

The rearrangement uses TRBV28 and TRBJ1-4; D not resolved. Trimming removed 9 bases from V and 4 bases from J, with 15 bases in between. CDR1 MDHEN and CDR2 SYDVKM come from the germline V gene. The CDR3 has 14 residues. The CDR3 DNA sequence: TGTGCCAGTCTACCCCGGTACCTTAATGAAAAACTGTTTTTT. This sequence encodes CASLPRYLNEKLFF.

This clone was observed a handful of times. This rearrangement joins TRBV2 to TRBJ2-7; 9 nucleotides line up with TRBD1. J gave up 1 base and V 6 bases, and 7 bases lay outside the gene matches. The CDR3 totals 15 residues. The germline V gene encodes CDR1 SNHLY and CDR2 FYNNEI. The CDR3, as DNA: TGTGCCAGCAGAGGGGGACAGGGCGCATCCTACGAGCAGTACTTC. Translation gives CASRGGQGASYEQYF.

The V gene is TRBV10-3, the J gene TRBJ1-1; 7 nucleotides agree with TRBD1. Germline V lookup: CDR1 ENHRY, CDR2 SYGVKD. Losses at the gene ends were 0 bases for V and 4 bases for J; bases not matched to a gene: 5. This CDR3 comprises 15 residues. The CDR3 sequence: CAISESPGQLTEAFF. In DNA, the CDR3 is TGTGCCATCAGTGAGTCCCCGGGACAGCTCACTGAAGCTTTCTTT.

The gene calls are TRBV6-5 and TRBJ1-5; weak D call: TRBD1 (5 bases). CDR1 is MNHEY and CDR2 is SVGAGI in the germline V gene. The CDR3 is 15 amino acids. Trimming cost V 6 bases and J 5 bases, with 17 bases left between them. CDR3 nucleotide sequence: TGTGCCAGCAGCCCGGGACGGTGGGGGGATCAGCCCCAGCATTTT. The encoded protein is CASSPGRWGDQPQHF.

The chain is built from TRBV11-3 and TRBJ2-2; no definite D call. This CDR3 region has 12 residues. Germline V gene sequence: CDR1 SGHNT, CDR2 YENEEA. The germline V and J ends were trimmed by 5 bases and 1 base, with 2 bases remaining between them. CDR3 coding DNA: TGTGCCAGCAGCGTGAACACCGGGGAGCTGTTTTTT. It codes for CASSVNTGELFF.

This sequence joins TRBV11-2 and TRBJ2-5; 11 nucleotides agree with TRBD2. The CDR3 has 14 amino acids. V dropped 5 bases and J dropped 7; count of bases not matched to a gene: 6. CDR1 SGHAT and CDR2 FQNNGV come from the germline V gene. The DNA for the CDR3 is TGTGCCAGCAGCCTGACTAGCGGGGCAGGGACCCAGTACTTC. It yields the protein CASSLTSGAGTQYF.

The rearrangement uses TRBV9 and TRBJ2-3; tentatively, D is TRBD2 (6 bases). The CDR3 runs to 16 residues. V lost 0 bases and J 0 bases, leaving 11 bases between the germline ends. In germline, CDR1 is SGDLS, CDR2 YYNGEE. This CDR3 is CASSVVSSASTDTQYF. In DNA, the CDR3 is TGTGCCAGCAGCGTAGTTTCTAGCGCTAGCACAGATACGCAGTATTTT.

V and J are TRBV4-2 and TRBJ2-7; 9 nucleotides agree with TRBD2. This CDR3 is 17 amino acids long. Trimming removed 1 base from V and 1 base from J; junction bases left unmatched: 8. The germline gives CDR1 LGHNA, CDR2 YNFKEQ. The CDR3 nucleotides are TGTGCCAGCAGCCAAGTCTTGGTTAGCGGGGGATCCTACGAGCAGTACTTC. Translation: CASSQVLVSGGSYEQYF.

V is TRBV13 and J is TRBJ2-3; 9 bases are shared with TRBD1. Germline CDR1 and CDR2: PRHDT and FYEKMQ (reference sequence). V lost 3 bases to trimming and J lost 0 bases; unmatched junction nucleotides: 4. The CDR3 is 16 amino acids. Here the CDR3 DNA reads TGTGCCAGCAGCTTCTTGACAGGGGGAAGCACAGATACGCAGTATTTT. Encoded protein: CASSFLTGGSTDTQYF.

The chain links TRBV5-1 to TRBJ2-7; possibly TRBD1 for D (5 bases). The ends were cut back, 3 bases at V and 2 bases at J, with 6 bases in the middle. The CDR3 contains 12 residues. Germline CDR1 reads SGHRS; CDR2 reads YFSETQ. CDR3 sequence: CASSSGTYEQYF. The CDR3 DNA follows: TGCGCCAGCAGCTCAGGGACCTACGAGCAGTACTTC.